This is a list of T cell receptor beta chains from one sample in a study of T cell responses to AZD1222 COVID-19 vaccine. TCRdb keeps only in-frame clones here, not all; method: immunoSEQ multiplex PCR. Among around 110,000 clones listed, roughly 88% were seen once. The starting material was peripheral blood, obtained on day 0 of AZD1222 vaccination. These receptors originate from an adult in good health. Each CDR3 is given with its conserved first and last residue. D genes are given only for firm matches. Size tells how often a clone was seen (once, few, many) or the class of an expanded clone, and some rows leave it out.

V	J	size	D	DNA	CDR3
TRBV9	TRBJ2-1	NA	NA	TGTGCCAGCAGCGTATACAGCGGATCTTCCTACAATGAGCAGTTCTTC	CASSVYSGSSYNEQFF
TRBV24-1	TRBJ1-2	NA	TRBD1	TGTGCCACCAGTCCTCGATCCCCGGGACAGGGAGGCGGCTACACCTTC	CATSPRSPGQGGGYTF
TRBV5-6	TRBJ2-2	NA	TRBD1	TGTGCCAGCAGCCTAAAGACGGGACAGTTCGCCGGGGAGCTGTTTTTT	CASSLKTGQFAGELFF
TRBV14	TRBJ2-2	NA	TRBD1	TGTGCCAGCAGACAGGGGGTGGTCACCGGGGAGCTGTTTTTT	CASRQGVVTGELFF
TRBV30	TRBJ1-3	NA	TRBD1	TGTGCCTGGGACAGGGGGGAAGGAAACACCATATATTTT	CAWDRGEGNTIYF
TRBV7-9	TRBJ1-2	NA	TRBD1	TGTGCCAGCAGCGCCGGGACAGGGGAAAGGAACTATGGCTACACCTTC	CASSAGTGERNYGYTF
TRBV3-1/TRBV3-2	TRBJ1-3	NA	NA	TGTGCCAGCAGCCAAGATAGGGGCGGGTATGCCTCTGGAAACACCATATATTTT	CASSQDRGGYASGNTIYF
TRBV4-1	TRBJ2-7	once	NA	TGCGCCAGCAGCCAAGATTTAAGGGGAGCGTACGAGCAGTACTTC	CASSQDLRGAYEQYF
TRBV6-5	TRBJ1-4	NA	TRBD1	TGTGCCAGCAGTTACAGGGGGCTGACTAATGAAAAACTGTTTTTT	CASSYRGLTNEKLFF
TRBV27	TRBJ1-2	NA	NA	TGTGCCAGCAGTTTACGAGGGGTCTATGGCTACACCTTC	CASSLRGVYGYTF
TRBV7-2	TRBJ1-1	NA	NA	TGTGCCAGCAGCTTCCCAGGAGTGAACACTGAAGCTTTCTTT	CASSFPGVNTEAFF
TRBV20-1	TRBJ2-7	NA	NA	TGCAGTGCTAGCCTTGCGAGGGAGCAGTACTTC	CSASLAREQYF
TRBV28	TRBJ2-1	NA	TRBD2	TGTGCCAGCAGTTTAGCGGGAGGGGTCAATGAGCAGTTCTTC	CASSLAGGVNEQFF
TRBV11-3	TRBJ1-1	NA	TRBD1	TGTGCCAGCAGCCTTGGACAGGGAGTGTCTGAAGCTTTCTTT	CASSLGQGVSEAFF
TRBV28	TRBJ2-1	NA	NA	TGTGCCAGCAGTTTTAGGTGGAATGAGCAGTTCTTC	CASSFRWNEQFF
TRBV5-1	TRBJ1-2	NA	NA	TGCGCCAGCAGCGGGGAAGCCGCCTATGGCTACACCTTC	CASSGEAAYGYTF
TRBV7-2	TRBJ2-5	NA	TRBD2	TGTGCCAGCAGCTTAGGGCTAGCGGGGGTGGAGACCCAGTACTTC	CASSLGLAGVETQYF
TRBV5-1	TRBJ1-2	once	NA	TGCGCCAGCAGAGAACAGGGAACCTCCTATGGCTACACCTTC	CASREQGTSYGYTF
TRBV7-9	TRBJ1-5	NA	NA	TGTGCCAGCACCATGGGGGAGGGCAATCAGCCCCAGCATTTT	CASTMGEGNQPQHF
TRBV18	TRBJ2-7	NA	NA	TGTGCCAGCTCACCGGCTAACTCCTACGAGCAGTACTTC	CASSPANSYEQYF
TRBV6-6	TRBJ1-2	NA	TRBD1	TGTGCCAGCAGTTACTACCCAGGGGGCGCAGGGTATGGCTACACCTTC	CASSYYPGGAGYGYTF
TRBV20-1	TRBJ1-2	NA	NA	TGCAGAGCCGGGGTGGTTCCGGTGCTCACCTTC	CRAGVVPVLTF
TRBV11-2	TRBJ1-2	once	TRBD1	TGTGCCAGCAGCCGGACAGGGGGCGAGGGCTATGGCTACACCTTC	CASSRTGGEGYGYTF
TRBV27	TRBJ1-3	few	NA	TGTGCCAGCAGTTTAACCAGCTCTGGAAACACCATATATTTT	CASSLTSSGNTIYF
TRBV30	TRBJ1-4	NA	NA	TGTGCCTGGAGTCGTCAGACTAATGAAAAACTGTTTTTT	CAWSRQTNEKLFF
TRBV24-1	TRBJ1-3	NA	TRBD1	TGTGCCACCAGTGATGCCACAGGGGGCGTTGGAAACACCATATATTTT	CATSDATGGVGNTIYF
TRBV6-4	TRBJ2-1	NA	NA	TGTGCCAGCAGCATGGCAGGGGTTAGCAATGAGCAGTTCTTC	CASSMAGVSNEQFF
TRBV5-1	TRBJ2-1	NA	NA	TGCGCCAGCAGCCCGGCCGTTAGTGAGCAGTTCTTC	CASSPAVSEQFF
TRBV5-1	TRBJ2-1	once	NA	TGCGCCAGCAGCCAAGACTACAATGAGCAGTTCTTC	CASSQDYNEQFF
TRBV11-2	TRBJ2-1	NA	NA	TGTGCCAGCAGCCCCAGTCGGGGGTCGGAAAATGAGCAGTTCTTC	CASSPSRGSENEQFF
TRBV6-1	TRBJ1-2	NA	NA	TGTGCCAGCAGTGATTGGACTTACACCTTC	CASSDWTYTF
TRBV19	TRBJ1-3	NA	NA	TGTGCCAGTAATACGGGGTACTCTGGAAACACCATATATTTT	CASNTGYSGNTIYF
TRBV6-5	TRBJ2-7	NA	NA	TGTGCCAGCAAGAGGGCCGCAGGGGGGGACTACGAGCAGTACTTC	CASKRAAGGDYEQYF
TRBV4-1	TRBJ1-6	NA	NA	TGCGCCAGCAGCCAAGACGCGCCGAGCTCCTATAATTCACCCCTCCACTTT	CASSQDAPSSYNSPLHF
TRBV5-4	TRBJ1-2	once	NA	TGTGCCAGCAGCTTCAACAGGGTGGTCGGCTACACCTTC	CASSFNRVVGYTF
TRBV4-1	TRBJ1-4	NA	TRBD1	TGCGCCAGCAGCCAAGAATCTCCCAGGGGGGGTGAAAAACTGTTTTTT	CASSQESPRGGEKLFF
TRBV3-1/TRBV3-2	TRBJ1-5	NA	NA	TGTGCCAGCAGCCAACTCACGGGAGTCAATCAGCCCCAGCATTTT	CASSQLTGVNQPQHF
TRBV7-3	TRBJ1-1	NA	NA	TGTGCCAGCAGCTTAAATGAGGGCCGCACTGAAGCTTTCTTT	CASSLNEGRTEAFF
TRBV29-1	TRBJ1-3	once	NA	TGCAGCGTTGAAGAAAACTCAAACACCATATATTTT	CSVEENSNTIYF
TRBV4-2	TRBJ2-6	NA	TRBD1	TGTGCCAGCAATACCGGGACAGGGTTAGGTGGGGCCAACGTCCTGACTTTC	CASNTGTGLGGANVLTF
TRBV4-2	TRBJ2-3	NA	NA	TGTGCCAGCAGCCAAGATTTGGCCTACAGGACAGATACGCAGTATTTT	CASSQDLAYRTDTQYF
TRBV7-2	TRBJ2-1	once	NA	TGTGCCAGCAGCTCCGGAAGGTCCTACAATGAGCAGTTCTTC	CASSSGRSYNEQFF
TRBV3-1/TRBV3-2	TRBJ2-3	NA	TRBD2	TGTGCCAGCAGCCCCAGCGGGAGATGGACAGATACGCAGTATTTT	CASSPSGRWTDTQYF
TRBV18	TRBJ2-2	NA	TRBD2	TGTGCCAGCTCACCAGGACTAGCAGCGAACACCGGGGAGCTGTTTTTT	CASSPGLAANTGELFF